This T cell receptor beta chain was sequenced in a study of beta chain features in type 1 diabetes. Whole-study results and caveats: Shorter TCRB CDR3s, moderately but significantly so, were found in Type 1 diabetes patients in all four CD4+ subsets.

For this clone: The antigen remains undetermined.

Sequencing targeted expressed TCRB transcripts, as all isolated RNA had been reverse transcribed. The repertoire was sequenced with immunoSEQ multiplex PCR; TCRdb's copy has only in-frame clones and lacks some. This table holds 250,000 to 350,000 clones, approximately 15% found once. Germline V gene sequence: CDR1 SEHNR, CDR2 FQNEAQ (reference sequence). The junction had 5 bases not matched to a gene; V was cut back by 5 bases and J by 2 bases. This CDR3 spans 14 amino acids. Material for sequencing was naive CD4+ T cells from blood. The clonotype comes from a man aged 25 to 40 with type 1 diabetes. J is TRBJ2-5 and V is TRBV7-9; TRBD2 matches at 7 bases. The CDR3 coding sequence is TGTGCCAGCAGCGAGGGGACTACACAAGAGACCCAGTACTTC. Encoded protein: CASSEGTTQETQYF.